What follows are 16 T cell receptor beta chains derived from one specimen sequenced in a study of early T cells in non-severe SARS-CoV-2 infection. One entry per CDR3 protein, called by TCRdb with MiXCR from the 5' RACE reads. The profile covers tens of thousands of distinct CDR3 sequences, with just under 9% appearing a single time and 15% to 20% taken by the ten largest. Material: whole blood. Receptor source: an adult who was a healthcare worker with PCR-confirmed SARS-CoV-2 infection or an uninfected control (not recorded which).

This clonotype appeared many times. This chain links TRBV25-1 with TRBJ2-1; 8 nucleotides line up with TRBD2. The CDR3 runs to 14 residues. CDR1 and CDR2 (germline): MGHDK, SYGVNS. The trim removed 6 bases at V and 3 bases at J, leaving 4 bases unmatched. The CDR3, as DNA: TGTGCCAGCAGCCTTAGCGGGAACTACAATGAGCAGTTCTTC. This codes for CASSLSGNYNEQFF.

This clonotype was seen repeatedly, ten times or more. The chain is built from TRBV6-5 and TRBJ2-5; D may correspond to TRBD1 or TRBD2 (6 bases each). Germline CDR1 reads MNHEY; CDR2 reads SVGAGI. This CDR3 has 14 residues. Trimming took off 0 bases at V and 5 bases at J, with 10 bases between the two ends. The CDR3 is CASSYSGGTETQYF. The DNA of the CDR3 is TGTGCCAGCAGTTACTCCGGGGGCACGGAGACCCAGTACTTC.

This clonotype was seen many times. The V gene is TRBV11-2, the J gene TRBJ1-1, with D maybe TRBD1 (6 bases). Trimming took off 4 bases at V and 0 bases at J, with 12 bases between the two ends. The CDR3 spans 15 residues. The germline gives CDR1 SGHAT, CDR2 FQNNGV. CDR3 in DNA: TGTGCCAGCAGCTGGGGGCAGGTCATGAACACTGAAGCTTTCTTT. It yields the protein CASSWGQVMNTEAFF.

This clonotype was seen at least ten times. The chain is built from TRBV29-1 and TRBJ2-2, with TRBD2 matching 12 bases. The CDR3 extends over 15 amino acids. Germline trimming cut 3 bases from V and 4 bases from J; bases unmatched to any gene: 3. The germline gives CDR1 SQVTM, CDR2 ANQGSEA. The CDR3 reads CSVEGTSGSTGELFF. The CDR3 DNA is TGCAGCGTTGAGGGGACTAGCGGGTCCACCGGGGAGCTGTTTTTT.

This clonotype was counted ten times or more. The CDR3 region has the DNA TGTGCCAGCAGCGTCTCCCCCTTGGGGGGCACTGAAGCTTTCTTT. Residues: CASSVSPLGGTEAFF. The genes are TRBV7-9 and TRBJ1-1, with a possible D match to TRBD1 (5 bases). This CDR3 contains 15 residues. The V end was cut by 5 bases, the J end by 4 bases, with 17 bases between. Looked up from germline, CDR1 is SEHNR and CDR2 is FQNEAQ (reference sequence).

Ten or more counts support this clonotype. The gene calls are TRBV28 and TRBJ2-3, with a possible D match to TRBD2 (6 bases). Germline V gene sequence: CDR1 MDHEN, CDR2 SYDVKM. Deletions cut 6 bases from V and 6 bases from J, with 16 bases between. The CDR3 is 14 residues long. The CDR3 region is CASSPTSGLDTQYF. Written as DNA, the CDR3 is TGTGCCAGCAGCCCGACTAGTGGGTTGGATACGCAGTATTTT.

The chain is built from TRBV18 and TRBJ2-5, with D perhaps assigned TRBD1 or TRBD2 (6 bases each). V dropped 1 base and J dropped 7 bases, with 16 bases sitting between them. The germline gives CDR1 KGHSH, CDR2 LQKENI. There are 15 residues in the CDR3. The DNA of the CDR3 is TGTGCCAGCTCACCACTTGGGGACACCGGGGGGACCCAGTACTTC. It is translated as CASSPLGDTGGTQYF. Full variable domain (outside the CDR3, taken from reference TRBV18 and TRBJ2-5): NAGVMQNPRHLVRRRGQEARLRCSPMKGHSHVYWYRQLPEEGLKFMVYLQKENIIDESGMPKERFSAEFPKEGPSILRIQQVVRGDSAAYFCASSPLGDTGGTQYFGPGTRLLVL.

Concerning this clonotype: A much larger clone differs from this one at a single base, so this may be a read error. The V gene is TRBV6-6, the J gene TRBJ1-1; possible D gene TRBD1, 6 bases. Germline V gene lookup returns CDR1 MNHNY and CDR2 SVGAGI (reference sequence). V was pared by 6 bases and J by 1 base, with 12 bases between. CDR3 size: 14 residues. The CDR3 bases are TGTGCCAGCAGCTCACAGGGTTGGAACACTGAAGCTTTCTTT. It yields the protein CASSSQGWNTEAFF.

The sample holds many counts of this clonotype. V gene TRBV4-2 combines with J gene TRBJ2-5; weak D call: TRBD1 (5 bases). Germline CDR1 reads LGHNA; CDR2 reads YNFKEQ. V was trimmed by 3 bases and J by 2 bases, leaving 10 bases between them. The CDR3 covers 14 residues. The CDR3 DNA is TGTGCCAGCAGCCAGATGACAGCGCAAGAGACCCAGTACTTC. It is translated as CASSQMTAQETQYF.

In its sample, this clonotype was seen a few times. The chain links TRBV7-2 to TRBJ2-3; no clear D. The CDR3 is 14 amino acids. CDR1 and CDR2 (germline): SGHTA, FQGNSA. Between the trimmed V and J ends, which lost 1 base and 0 bases, there was a span of 5 bases. The CDR3 here is CASSLDFSTDTQYF. In DNA form, the CDR3 reads TGTGCCAGCAGCTTAGATTTTAGCACAGATACGCAGTATTTT.

This clonotype was seen at least ten times. The chain is built from TRBV11-2 and TRBJ2-7; D is uncertain. The CDR3 extends over 16 amino acids. Trimming removed 5 bases from V and 0 bases from J, with 17 bases in between. Germline CDR1 is SGHAT and CDR2 is FQNNGV. CDR3 residues: CASSRPGKASSYEQYF. CDR3 DNA: TGTGCCAGCAGCCGACCAGGCAAGGCGAGCTCCTACGAGCAGTACTTC.

V and J are TRBV5-4 and TRBJ2-2; D uncertain. V lost 2 bases to trimming and J lost 5 bases, with 10 bases between them. Germline assignment: CDR1 SGHNT and CDR2 YYREEE (reference sequence). This CDR3 region has 14 residues. The CDR3 sequence is CASSLNWDTGELFF. CDR3 coding DNA: TGTGCCAGCAGCTTAAACTGGGATACCGGGGAGCTGTTTTTT. Variable domain in full (rest from reference TRBV5-4 and TRBJ2-2): ETGVTQSPTHLIKTRGQQVTLRCSSQSGHNTVSWYQQALGQGPQFIFQYYREEENGRGNFPPRFSGLQFPNYSSELNVNALELDDSALYLCASSLNWDTGELFFGEGSRLTVL.

This clonotype came up many times. The rearrangement uses TRBV2 and TRBJ2-2; 10 bases are a match to TRBD1. From germline, CDR1 is SNHLY and CDR2 FYNNEI. This CDR3 is built from 14 residues. V shed 6 bases, J shed 5 bases, and the junction held 3 bases outside the gene matches. The CDR3 here is CASRGTGVTGELFF. In nucleotides, the CDR3 is TGTGCCAGCAGGGGGACAGGGGTAACCGGGGAGCTGTTTTTT.

In this sample, this clonotype turned up many times. The chain recombines TRBV7-2 with TRBJ1-6; D is ambiguous. From germline, CDR1 is SGHTA and CDR2 FQGNSA. Trimming took off 3 bases at V and 0 bases at J, with 12 bases between the two ends. CDR3 length: 17 residues. CDR3 DNA: TGTGCCAGCAGCTTGGGGTTAGGGAGCTCCTATAATTCACCCCTCCACTTT. Translated, it gives CASSLGLGSSYNSPLHF.

This clonotype showed up just a few times. V is TRBV14 and J is TRBJ1-2, with D possibly TRBD1 on 6 matching bases. The CDR3 consists of 13 residues. Trimming shortened V by 4 bases and J by 8 bases, and 14 bases separated the two germline ends. Germline CDR1 and CDR2: SGHDN and FVKESK. The CDR3: CASSRGPQEGYTF. CDR3 sequence (DNA): TGTGCCAGCAGCCGGGGGCCTCAAGAAGGCTACACCTTC.

Only a few counts were recorded for this clonotype. The V call is TRBV7-6, the J call TRBJ2-1, with a weak D call TRBD1 (6 bases). CDR1 SGHVS and CDR2 FNYEAQ come from the germline V gene. Trimming cost V 5 bases and J 5 bases, with 16 bases left between them. CDR3 length equals 15 residues. The CDR3 loop is CASSLGQNPHNEQFF. CDR3 nucleotides: TGTGCCAGCAGCCTCGGACAGAACCCCCACAATGAGCAGTTCTTC.